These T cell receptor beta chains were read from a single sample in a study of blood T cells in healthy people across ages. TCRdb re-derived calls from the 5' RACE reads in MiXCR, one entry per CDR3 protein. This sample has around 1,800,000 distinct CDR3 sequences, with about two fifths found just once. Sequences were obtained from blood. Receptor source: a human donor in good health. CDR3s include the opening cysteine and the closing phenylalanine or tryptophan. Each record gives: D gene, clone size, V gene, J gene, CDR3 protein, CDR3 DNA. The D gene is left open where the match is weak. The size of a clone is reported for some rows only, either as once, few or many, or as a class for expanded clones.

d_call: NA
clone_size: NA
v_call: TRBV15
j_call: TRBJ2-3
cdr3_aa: CATSRDPWDTQYF
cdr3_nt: TGTGCCACCAGCAGAGATCCCTGGGATACGCAGTATTTT

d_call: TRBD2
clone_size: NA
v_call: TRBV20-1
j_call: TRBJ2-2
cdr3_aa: CSARDGNSGGAGELFF
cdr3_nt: TGCAGTGCTAGAGATGGAAATAGCGGGGGCGCCGGGGAGCTGTTTTTT

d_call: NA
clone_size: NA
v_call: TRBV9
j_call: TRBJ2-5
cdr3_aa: CASSFTGPNEQYF
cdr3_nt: TGTGCCAGCAGCTTTACTGGGCCCAATGAGCAGTACTTC

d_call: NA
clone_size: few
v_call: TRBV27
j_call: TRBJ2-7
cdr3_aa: CVTQGSSYEQYF
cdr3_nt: TGTGTCACCCAGGGGAGCTCCTACGAGCAGTACTTC

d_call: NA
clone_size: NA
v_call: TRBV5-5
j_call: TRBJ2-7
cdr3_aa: CASSPFPSGEDLYEQYF
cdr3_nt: TGTGCCAGCAGTCCATTCCCCTCAGGGGAAGATCTCTACGAGCAGTACTTC

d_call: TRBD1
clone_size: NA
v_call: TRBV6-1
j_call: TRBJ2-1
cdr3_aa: CASNKPGQGIHNEQFF
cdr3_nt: TGTGCCAGCAACAAACCCGGACAGGGGATCCACAATGAGCAGTTCTTC

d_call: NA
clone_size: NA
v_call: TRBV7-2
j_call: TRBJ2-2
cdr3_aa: CASSPLRRRTNTGGLFF
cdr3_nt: TGTGCCAGCAGCCCACTTCGACGTCGTACGAACACCGGGGGGCTGTTTTTT

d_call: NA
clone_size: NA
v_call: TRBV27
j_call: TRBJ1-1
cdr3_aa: CARSLSWDREAFF
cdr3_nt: TGTGCCCGCAGTTTATCGTGGGACCGTGAAGCTTTCTTT

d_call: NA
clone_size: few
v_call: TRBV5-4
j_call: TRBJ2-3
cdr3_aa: CASISTVSDGADTQYF
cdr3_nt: TGTGCCAGCATTTCGACAGTGTCCGATGGCGCAGATACGCAGTATTTT

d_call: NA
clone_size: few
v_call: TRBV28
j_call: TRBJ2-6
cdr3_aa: CASSFLGFTGANVLTF
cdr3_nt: TGTGCCAGCAGTTTTTTGGGGTTCACTGGGGCCAACGTCCTGACTTTC

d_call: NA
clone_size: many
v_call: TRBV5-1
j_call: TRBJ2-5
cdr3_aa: CASSFGAQETQYF
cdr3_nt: TGCGCCAGCAGCTTCGGCGCTCAAGAGACCCAGTACTTC

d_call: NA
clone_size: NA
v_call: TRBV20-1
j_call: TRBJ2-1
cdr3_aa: CSAQRLRGSYNEQFF
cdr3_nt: TGCAGTGCCCAGAGGTTGAGGGGGTCATACAATGAGCAGTTCTTC

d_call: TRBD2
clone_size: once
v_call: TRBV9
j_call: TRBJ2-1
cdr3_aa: CASSVVGEGEQFF
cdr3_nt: TGTGCCAGCAGCGTAGTCGGGGAGGGTGAGCAGTTCTTC

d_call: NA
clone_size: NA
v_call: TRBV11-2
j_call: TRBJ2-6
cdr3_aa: CASSLPVGANVLTF
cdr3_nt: TGTGCCAGCAGCCTCCCGGTCGGGGCCAACGTCCTGACTTTC

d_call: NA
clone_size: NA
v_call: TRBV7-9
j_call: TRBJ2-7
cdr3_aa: CASTDMDFPYEQYF
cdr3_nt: TGTGCCAGCACCGACATGGATTTCCCCTACGAGCAGTACTTC

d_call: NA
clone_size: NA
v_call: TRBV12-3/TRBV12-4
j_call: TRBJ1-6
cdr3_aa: CASSPNVGPNSLLHF
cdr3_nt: TGTGCCAGCAGCCCTAACGTGGGCCCTAATTCACTCCTCCACTTT

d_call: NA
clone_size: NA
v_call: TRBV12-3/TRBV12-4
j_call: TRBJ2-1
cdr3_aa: CASSLERQTNNEQFF
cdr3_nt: TGTGCCAGCAGTTTGGAAAGACAGACTAACAATGAGCAGTTCTTC

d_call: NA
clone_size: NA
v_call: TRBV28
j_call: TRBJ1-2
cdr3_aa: CAVQRGFYGYTF
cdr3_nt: TGTGCCGTCCAGAGGGGTTTCTATGGCTACACCTTC

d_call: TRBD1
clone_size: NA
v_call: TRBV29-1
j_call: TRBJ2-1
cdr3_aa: CSVAPIPTGAKFF
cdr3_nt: TGCAGCGTTGCGCCCATCCCCACAGGGGCTAAGTTCTTC

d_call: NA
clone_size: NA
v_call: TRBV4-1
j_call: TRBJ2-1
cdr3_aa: CASSQDSRTGGGFYNEQFF
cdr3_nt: TGCGCCAGCAGCCAAGATTCGAGGACAGGCGGGGGGTTCTACAATGAGCAGTTCTTC

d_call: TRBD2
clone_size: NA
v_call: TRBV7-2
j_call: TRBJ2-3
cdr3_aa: CASSPKTSGGTDTQYF
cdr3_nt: TGTGCCAGCAGCCCCAAGACTAGCGGGGGCACAGATACGCAGTATTTT

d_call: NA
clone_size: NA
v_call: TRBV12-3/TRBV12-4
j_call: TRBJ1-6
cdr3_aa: CASSYQGPPYNSPLHF
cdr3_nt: TGTGCCAGCAGTTACCAGGGGCCTCCTTATAATTCACCCCTCCACTTT

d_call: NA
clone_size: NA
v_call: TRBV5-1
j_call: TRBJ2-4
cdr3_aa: CASSLGTVKDKQYF
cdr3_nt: TGCGCCAGCAGCTTGGGGACGGTGAAGGATAAGCAGTACTTC

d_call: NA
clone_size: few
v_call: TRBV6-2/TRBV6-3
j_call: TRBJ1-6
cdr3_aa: CASSYSFQGPSNSPLHF
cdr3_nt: TGTGCCAGCAGTTACTCTTTCCAGGGACCGAGTAATTCACCCCTCCACTTT

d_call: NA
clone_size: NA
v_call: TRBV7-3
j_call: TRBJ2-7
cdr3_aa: CASSLNPGGSQYF
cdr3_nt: TGTGCCAGCAGCTTAAACCCTGGCGGATCGCAGTACTTC

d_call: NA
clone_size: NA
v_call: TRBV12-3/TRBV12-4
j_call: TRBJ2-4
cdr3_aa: CASSLALDSLAKNIQYF
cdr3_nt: TGTGCCAGCAGTTTAGCGCTGGACAGTCTAGCCAAAAACATTCAGTACTTC

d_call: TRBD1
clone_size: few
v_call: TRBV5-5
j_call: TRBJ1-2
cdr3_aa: CASSLDPTGGGYGYTF
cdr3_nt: TGTGCCAGCAGCTTGGACCCGACAGGGGGGGGCTATGGCTACACCTTC

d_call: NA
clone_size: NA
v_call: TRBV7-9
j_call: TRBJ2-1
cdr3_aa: CASSFGGSINEQFF
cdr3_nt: TGTGCCAGCAGCTTTGGCGGTTCCATAAATGAGCAGTTCTTC

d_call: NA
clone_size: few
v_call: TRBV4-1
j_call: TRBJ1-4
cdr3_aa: CASSRGSFEKLFF
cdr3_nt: TGCGCCAGCAGCCGCGGGAGTTTCGAAAAACTGTTTTTT

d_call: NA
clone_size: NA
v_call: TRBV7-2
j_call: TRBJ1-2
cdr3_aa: CASSFTGLSNYDYTF
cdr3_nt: TGTGCCAGCAGCTTCACGGGTTTGTCTAACTATGACTACACCTTC

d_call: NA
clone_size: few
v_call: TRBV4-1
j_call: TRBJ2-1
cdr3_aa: CASSQANMGSYWDEQFF
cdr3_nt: TGCGCCAGCAGCCAAGCGAATATGGGATCGTACTGGGATGAGCAGTTCTTC

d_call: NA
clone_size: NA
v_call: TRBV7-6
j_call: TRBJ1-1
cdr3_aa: CASSAGQSMNTEAFF
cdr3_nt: TGTGCCAGCAGCGCAGGACAGTCCATGAACACTGAAGCTTTCTTT

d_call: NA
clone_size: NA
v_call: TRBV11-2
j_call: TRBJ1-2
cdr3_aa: CASSFDPPRAANYGYTF
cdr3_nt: TGTGCCAGCAGCTTCGATCCTCCCAGGGCCGCAAACTATGGCTACACCTTC

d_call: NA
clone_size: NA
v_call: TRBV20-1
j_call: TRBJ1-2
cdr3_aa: CSGLFDGGHTF
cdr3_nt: TGCAGTGGTCTTTTCGACGGTGGCCACACCTTC

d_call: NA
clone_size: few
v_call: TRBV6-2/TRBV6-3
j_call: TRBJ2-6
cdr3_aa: CASSFPTQRQAPRGANVLTF
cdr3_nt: TGTGCCAGCAGTTTTCCTACTCAAAGACAGGCCCCGCGGGGGGCCAACGTCCTGACTTTC

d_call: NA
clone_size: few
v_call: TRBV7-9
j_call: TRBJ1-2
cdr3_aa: CASSFSTRADYGYTF
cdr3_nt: TGTGCCAGCAGCTTTAGTACGAGGGCGGACTATGGCTACACCTTC

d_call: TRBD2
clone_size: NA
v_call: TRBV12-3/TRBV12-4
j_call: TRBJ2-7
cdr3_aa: CASGTSGGPREQYF
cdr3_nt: TGTGCCAGCGGAACTAGCGGGGGACCGAGGGAGCAGTACTTC